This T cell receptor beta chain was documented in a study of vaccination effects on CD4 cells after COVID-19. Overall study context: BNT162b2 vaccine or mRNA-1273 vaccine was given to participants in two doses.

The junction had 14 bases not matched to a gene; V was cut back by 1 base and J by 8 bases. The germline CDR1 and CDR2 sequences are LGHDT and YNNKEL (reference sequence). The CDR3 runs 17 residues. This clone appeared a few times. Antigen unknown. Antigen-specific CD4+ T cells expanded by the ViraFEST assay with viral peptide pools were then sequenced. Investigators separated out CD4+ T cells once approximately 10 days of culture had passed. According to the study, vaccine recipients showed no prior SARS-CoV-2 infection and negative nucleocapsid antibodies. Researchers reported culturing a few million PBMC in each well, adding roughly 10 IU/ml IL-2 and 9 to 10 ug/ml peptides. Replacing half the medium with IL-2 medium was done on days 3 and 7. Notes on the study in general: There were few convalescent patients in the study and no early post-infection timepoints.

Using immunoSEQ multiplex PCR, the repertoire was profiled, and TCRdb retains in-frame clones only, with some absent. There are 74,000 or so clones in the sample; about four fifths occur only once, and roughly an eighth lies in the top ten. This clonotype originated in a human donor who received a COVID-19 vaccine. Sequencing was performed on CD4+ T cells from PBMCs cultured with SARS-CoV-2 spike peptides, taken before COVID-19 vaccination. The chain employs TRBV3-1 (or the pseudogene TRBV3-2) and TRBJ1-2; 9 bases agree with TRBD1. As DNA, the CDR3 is TGTGCCAGCAGCCAAGGGGGCACCTTACAGGGGGCGGGCGGCTACACCTTC. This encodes CASSQGGTLQGAGGYTF.